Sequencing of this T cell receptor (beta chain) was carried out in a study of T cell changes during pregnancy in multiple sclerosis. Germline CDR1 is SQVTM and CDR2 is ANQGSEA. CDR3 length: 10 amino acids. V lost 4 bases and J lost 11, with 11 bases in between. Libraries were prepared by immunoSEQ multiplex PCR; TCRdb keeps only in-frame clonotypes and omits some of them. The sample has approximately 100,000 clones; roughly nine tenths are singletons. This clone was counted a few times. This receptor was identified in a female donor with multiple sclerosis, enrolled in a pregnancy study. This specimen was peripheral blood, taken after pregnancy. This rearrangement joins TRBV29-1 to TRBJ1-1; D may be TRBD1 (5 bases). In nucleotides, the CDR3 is TGCAGCGTTGTGGGGCCGTATGCTTTCTTT. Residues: CSVVGPYAFF.